This T cell receptor (beta chain) was documented in a study of glioma-infiltrating T cells. Using RNA template, CDR3s of TCR alpha and beta were amplified with iRepertoire arm-PCR. TCRdb called the multiplex PCR reads again in MiXCR, with one record for every CDR3 protein. This table has around 120,000 distinct CDR3 sequences, about 22% appearing once. This CDR3 has 12 residues. CDR1 and CDR2 (germline): SEHNR, FQNEAQ (reference sequence). V lost 1 base and J 11 bases, leaving 9 bases between the germline ends. This clonotype has at least ten counts. The rearrangement uses TRBV7-9 and TRBJ1-5; D uncertain. Source material: glioma tissue, nonneoplastic brain tissue, or PBMCs (not recorded which). This receptor was taken from a human donor with low-grade glioma or glioblastoma, undergoing nonglioma brain surgery, or in good health (not recorded which). The CDR3 loop reads CASSLVGGAQHF. CDR3 coding DNA: TGTGCCAGCAGCTTAGTCGGTGGGGCCCAGCATTTT.